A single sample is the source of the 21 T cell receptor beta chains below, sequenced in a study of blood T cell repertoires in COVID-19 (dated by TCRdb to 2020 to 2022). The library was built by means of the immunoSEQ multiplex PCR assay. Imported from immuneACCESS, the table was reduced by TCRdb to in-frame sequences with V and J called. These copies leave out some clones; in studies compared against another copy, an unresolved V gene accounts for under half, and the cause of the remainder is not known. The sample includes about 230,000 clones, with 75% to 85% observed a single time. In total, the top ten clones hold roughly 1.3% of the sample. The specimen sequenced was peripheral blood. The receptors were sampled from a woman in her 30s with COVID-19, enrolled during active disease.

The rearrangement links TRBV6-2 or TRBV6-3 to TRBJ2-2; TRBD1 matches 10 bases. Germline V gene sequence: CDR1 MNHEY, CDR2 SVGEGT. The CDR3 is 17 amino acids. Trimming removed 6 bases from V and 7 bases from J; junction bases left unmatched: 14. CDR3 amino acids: CASSARAGTGENGELFF. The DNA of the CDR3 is TGTGCCAGCAGCGCGAGAGCCGGGACAGGGGAGAACGGGGAGCTGTTTTTT.

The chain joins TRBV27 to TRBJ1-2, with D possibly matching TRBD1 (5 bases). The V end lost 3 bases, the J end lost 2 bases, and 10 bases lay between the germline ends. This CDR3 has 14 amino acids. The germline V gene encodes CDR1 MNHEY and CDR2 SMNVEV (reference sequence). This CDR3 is CASSFGRGNYGYTF. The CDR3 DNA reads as TGTGCCAGCAGTTTTGGGAGGGGAAACTATGGCTACACCTTC.

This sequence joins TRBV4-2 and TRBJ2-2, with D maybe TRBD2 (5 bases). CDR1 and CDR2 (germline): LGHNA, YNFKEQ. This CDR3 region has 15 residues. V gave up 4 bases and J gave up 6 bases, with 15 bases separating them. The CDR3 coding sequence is TGTGCCAGCAGCCCATCTAGCTTCCGCGCCGGGGAGCTGTTTTTT. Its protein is CASSPSSFRAGELFF.

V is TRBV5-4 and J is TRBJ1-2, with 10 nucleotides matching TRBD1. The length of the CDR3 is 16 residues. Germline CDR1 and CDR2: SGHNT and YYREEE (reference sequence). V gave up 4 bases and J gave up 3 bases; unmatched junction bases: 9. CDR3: CASSPGGQGTDYGYTF. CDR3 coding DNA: TGTGCCAGCAGCCCGGGGGGACAGGGGACAGACTATGGCTACACCTTC. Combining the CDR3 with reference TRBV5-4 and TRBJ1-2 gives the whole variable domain ETGVTQSPTHLIKTRGQQVTLRCSSQSGHNTVSWYQQALGQGPQFIFQYYREEENGRGNFPPRFSGLQFPNYSSELNVNALELDDSALYLCASSPGGQGTDYGYTFGSGTRLTVV.

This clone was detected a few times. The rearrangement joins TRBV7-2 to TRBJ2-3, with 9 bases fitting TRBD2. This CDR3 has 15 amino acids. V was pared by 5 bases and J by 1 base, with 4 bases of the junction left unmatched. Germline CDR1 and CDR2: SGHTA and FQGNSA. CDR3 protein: CASSPWTSGTDTQYF. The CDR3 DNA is TGTGCCAGCAGCCCCTGGACTAGCGGCACAGATACGCAGTATTTT.

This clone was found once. CDR3 amino acids: CASSKRGGTYQETQYF. Written as DNA, the CDR3 is TGTGCCAGCAGTAAGAGGGGGGGGACCTACCAAGAGACCCAGTACTTC. This rearrangement joins TRBV6-2 or TRBV6-3 to TRBJ2-5, with D possibly TRBD2 on 7 matching bases. This CDR3 region has 16 residues. In germline, CDR1 is MNHEY, CDR2 SVGEGT. Trimming took 5 bases from V and 0 from J, leaving 16 bases between them.

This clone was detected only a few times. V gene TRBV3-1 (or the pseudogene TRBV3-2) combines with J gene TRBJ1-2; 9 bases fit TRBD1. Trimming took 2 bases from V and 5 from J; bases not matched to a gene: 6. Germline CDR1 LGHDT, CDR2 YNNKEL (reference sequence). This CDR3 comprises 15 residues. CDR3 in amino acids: CASSQRGDRAYGYTF. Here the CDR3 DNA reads TGTGCCAGCAGCCAACGCGGGGACAGGGCTTATGGCTACACCTTC.

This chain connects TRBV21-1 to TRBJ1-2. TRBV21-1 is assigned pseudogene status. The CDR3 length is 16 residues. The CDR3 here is CASSGKTKLLYYGYTF. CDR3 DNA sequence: TGTGCCAGCAGCGGAAAGACTAAACTGTTGTACTATGGCTACACCTTC.

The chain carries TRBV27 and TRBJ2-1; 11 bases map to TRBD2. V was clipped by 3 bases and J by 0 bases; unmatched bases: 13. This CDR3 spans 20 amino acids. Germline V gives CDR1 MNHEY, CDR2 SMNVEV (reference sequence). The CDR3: CASSFSPGLAASSSYNEQFF. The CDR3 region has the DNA TGTGCCAGCAGTTTTTCCCCGGGACTAGCGGCCTCGAGCTCCTACAATGAGCAGTTCTTC.

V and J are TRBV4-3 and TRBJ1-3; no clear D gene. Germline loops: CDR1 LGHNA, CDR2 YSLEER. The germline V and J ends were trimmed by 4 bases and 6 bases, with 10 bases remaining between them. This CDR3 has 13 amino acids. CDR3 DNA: TGCGCCAGCAGCCTCGTTGGGCAAAACACCATATATTTT. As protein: CASSLVGQNTIYF.

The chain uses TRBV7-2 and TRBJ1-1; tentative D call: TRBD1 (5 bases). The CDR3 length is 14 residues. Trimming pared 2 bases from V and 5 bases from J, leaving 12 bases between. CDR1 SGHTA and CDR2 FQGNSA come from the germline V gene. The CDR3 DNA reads TGTGCCAGCAGCTTAAAAGGGGCGCGTACTGAAGCTTTCTTT. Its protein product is CASSLKGARTEAFF.

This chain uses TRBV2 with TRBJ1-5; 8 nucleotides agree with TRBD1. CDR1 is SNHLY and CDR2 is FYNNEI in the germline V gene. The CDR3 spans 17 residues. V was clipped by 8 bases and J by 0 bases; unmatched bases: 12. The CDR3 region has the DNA TGTGCCAGCTCTAAGGGACAGGAGGCACATAGCAATCAGCCCCAGCATTTT. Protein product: CASSKGQEAHSNQPQHF.

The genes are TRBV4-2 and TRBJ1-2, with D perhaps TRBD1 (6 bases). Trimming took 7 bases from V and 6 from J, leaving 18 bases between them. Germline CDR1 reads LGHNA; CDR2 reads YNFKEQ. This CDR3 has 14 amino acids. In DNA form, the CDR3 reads TGTGCCAGCATAGGACCCGGGACACGTAATGGCTACACCTTC. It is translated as CASIGPGTRNGYTF.

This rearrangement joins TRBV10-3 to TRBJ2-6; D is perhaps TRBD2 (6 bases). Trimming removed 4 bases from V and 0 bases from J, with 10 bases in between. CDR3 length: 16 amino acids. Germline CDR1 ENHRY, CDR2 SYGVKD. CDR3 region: CAISGDLSSGANVLTF. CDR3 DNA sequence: TGTGCCATCAGTGGGGACTTAAGCTCTGGGGCCAACGTCCTGACTTTC.

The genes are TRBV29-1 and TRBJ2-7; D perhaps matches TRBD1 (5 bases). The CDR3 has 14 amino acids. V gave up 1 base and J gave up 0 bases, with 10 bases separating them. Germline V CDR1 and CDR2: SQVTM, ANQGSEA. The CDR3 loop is CSVEVPDTSYEQYF. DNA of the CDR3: TGCAGCGTTGAAGTACCGGACACCTCCTACGAGCAGTACTTC.

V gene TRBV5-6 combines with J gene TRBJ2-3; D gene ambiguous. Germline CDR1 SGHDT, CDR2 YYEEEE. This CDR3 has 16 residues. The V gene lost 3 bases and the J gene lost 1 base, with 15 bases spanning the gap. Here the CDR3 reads CASSSTARSGTDTQYF. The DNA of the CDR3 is TGTGCCAGCAGCTCCACCGCCCGGAGTGGCACAGATACGCAGTATTTT.

The CDR3 sequence is CASSYGLLSYEQYF. In DNA form, the CDR3 reads TGTGCCAGCAGTTACGGACTGCTCTCCTACGAGCAGTACTTC. The gene calls are TRBV6-2 or TRBV6-3 and TRBJ2-7; possible D gene TRBD2, 5 bases. Trimming took 2 bases from V and 0 from J, leaving 8 bases between them. Germline CDR1 reads MNHEY; CDR2 reads SVGEGT. The length of the CDR3 is 14 residues.

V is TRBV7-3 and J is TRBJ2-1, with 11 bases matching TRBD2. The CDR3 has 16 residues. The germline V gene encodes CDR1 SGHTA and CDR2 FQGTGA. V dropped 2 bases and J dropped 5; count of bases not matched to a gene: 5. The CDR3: CASSLVGLAGNNEQFF. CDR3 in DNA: TGTGCCAGCAGCTTAGTTGGACTAGCGGGCAACAATGAGCAGTTCTTC.

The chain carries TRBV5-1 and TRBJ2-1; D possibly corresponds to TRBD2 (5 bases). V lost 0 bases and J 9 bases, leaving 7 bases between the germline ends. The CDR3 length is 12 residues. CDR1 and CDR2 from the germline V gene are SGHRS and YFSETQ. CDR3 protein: CASSLGEFEQFF. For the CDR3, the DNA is TGCGCCAGCAGCTTGGGGGAGTTTGAGCAGTTCTTC.

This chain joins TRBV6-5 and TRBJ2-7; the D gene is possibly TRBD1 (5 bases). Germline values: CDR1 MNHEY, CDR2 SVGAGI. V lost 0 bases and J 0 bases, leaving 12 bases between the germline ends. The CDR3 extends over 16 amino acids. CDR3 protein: CASSYSTGRVSYEQYF. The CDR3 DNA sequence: TGTGCCAGCAGTTACTCGACGGGCAGGGTCTCCTACGAGCAGTACTTC.

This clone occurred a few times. CDR3 bases: TGTGCCAGCAGCCCCCGGACTAGCGACACAGATACGCAGTATTTT. It codes for CASSPRTSDTDTQYF. The chain links TRBV7-2 to TRBJ2-3; 9 bases are shared with TRBD2. The CDR3 extends over 15 amino acids. V shed 5 bases and J 2 bases; nucleotides not matched to a gene: 5. Germline V gene sequence: CDR1 SGHTA, CDR2 FQGNSA.